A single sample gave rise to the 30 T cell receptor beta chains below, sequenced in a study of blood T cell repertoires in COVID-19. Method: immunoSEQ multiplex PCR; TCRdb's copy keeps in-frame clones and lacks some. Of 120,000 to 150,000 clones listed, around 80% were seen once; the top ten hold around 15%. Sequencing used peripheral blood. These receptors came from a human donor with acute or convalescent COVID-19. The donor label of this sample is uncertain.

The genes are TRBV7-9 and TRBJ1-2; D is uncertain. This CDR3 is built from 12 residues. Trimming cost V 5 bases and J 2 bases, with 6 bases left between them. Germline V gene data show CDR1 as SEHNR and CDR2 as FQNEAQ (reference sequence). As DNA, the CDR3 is TGTGCCAGCAGCGAGCCGAACTATGGCTACACCTTC. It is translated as CASSEPNYGYTF.

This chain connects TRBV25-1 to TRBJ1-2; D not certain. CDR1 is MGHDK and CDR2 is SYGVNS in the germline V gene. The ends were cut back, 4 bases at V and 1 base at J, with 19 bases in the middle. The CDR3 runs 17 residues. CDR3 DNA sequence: TGTGCCAGCAGTGCCCATAATTTAGGCGGCCATAACTATGGCTACACCTTC. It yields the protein CASSAHNLGGHNYGYTF.

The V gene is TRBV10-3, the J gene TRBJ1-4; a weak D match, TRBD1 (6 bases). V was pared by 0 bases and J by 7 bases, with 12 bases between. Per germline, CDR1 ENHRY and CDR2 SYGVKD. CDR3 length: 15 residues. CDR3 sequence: CAISESVGAGEKLFF. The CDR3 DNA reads TGTGCCATCAGTGAGTCGGTGGGGGCGGGTGAAAAACTGTTTTTT.

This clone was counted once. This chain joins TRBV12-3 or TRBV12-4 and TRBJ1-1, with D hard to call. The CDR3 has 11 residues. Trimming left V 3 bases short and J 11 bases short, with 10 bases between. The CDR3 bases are TGTGCCAGCAGTTTGGGGAGGTTGGCTTTCTTT. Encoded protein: CASSLGRLAFF.

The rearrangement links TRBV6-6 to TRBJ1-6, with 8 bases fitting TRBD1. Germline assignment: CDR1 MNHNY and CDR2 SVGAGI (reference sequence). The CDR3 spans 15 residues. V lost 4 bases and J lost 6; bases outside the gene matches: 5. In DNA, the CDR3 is TGTGCCAGCAGTTTCTGGACAGGGAGTAATTCACCCCTCCACTTT. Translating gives CASSFWTGSNSPLHF.

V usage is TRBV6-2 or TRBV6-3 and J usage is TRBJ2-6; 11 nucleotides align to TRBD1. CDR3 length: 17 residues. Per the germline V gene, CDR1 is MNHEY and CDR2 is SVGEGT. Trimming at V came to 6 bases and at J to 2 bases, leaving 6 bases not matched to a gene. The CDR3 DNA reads TGTGCCAGCAGCCGGGACAGGGGGATTACTGGGGCCAACGTCCTGACTTTC. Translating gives CASSRDRGITGANVLTF.

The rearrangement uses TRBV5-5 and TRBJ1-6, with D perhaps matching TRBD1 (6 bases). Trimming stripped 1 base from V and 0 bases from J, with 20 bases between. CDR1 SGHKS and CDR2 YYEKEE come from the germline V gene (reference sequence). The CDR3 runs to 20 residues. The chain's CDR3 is CASSLSIVSGGLSYNSPLHF. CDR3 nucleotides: TGTGCCAGCAGCTTGTCGATCGTCAGCGGGGGGCTCTCCTATAATTCACCCCTCCACTTT.

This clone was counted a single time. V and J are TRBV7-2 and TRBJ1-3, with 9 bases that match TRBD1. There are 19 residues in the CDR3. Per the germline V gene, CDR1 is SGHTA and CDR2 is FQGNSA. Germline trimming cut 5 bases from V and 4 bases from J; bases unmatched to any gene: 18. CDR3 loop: CASSRARGTGSPGGNTIYF. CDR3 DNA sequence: TGTGCCAGCAGCCGGGCGCGAGGGACAGGGTCTCCGGGGGGAAACACCATATATTTT.

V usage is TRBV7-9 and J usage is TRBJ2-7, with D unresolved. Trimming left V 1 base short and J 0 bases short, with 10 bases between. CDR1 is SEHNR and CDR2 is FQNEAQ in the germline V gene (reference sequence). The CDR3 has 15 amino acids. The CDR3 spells CASSLGQESSYEQYF. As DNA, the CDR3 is TGTGCCAGCAGCTTAGGGCAGGAAAGCTCCTACGAGCAGTACTTC.

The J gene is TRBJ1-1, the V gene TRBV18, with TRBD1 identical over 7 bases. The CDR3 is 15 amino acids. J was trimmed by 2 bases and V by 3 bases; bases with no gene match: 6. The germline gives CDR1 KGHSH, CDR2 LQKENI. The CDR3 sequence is CASSPATGINTEAFF. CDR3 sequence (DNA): TGTGCCAGCTCACCGGCGACAGGGATAAACACTGAAGCTTTCTTT.

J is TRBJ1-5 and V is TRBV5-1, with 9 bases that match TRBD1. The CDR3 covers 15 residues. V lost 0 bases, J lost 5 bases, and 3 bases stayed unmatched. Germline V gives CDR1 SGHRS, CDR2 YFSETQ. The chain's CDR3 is CASSLEGQGYQPQHF. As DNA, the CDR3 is TGCGCCAGCAGCTTGGAAGGACAGGGGTATCAGCCCCAGCATTTT.

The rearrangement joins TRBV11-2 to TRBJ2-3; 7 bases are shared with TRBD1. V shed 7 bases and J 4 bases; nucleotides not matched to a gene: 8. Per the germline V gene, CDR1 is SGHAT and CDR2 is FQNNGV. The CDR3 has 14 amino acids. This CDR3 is CASTNRGRADTQYF. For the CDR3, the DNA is TGTGCCAGCACAAACAGGGGTCGGGCAGATACGCAGTATTTT.

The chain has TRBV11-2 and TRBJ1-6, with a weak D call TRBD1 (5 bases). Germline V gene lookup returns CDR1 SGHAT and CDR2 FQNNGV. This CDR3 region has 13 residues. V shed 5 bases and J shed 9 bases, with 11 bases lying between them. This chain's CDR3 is CASSPQGGSPLHF. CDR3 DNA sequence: TGTGCCAGCAGCCCGCAGGGAGGTTCACCCCTCCACTTT.

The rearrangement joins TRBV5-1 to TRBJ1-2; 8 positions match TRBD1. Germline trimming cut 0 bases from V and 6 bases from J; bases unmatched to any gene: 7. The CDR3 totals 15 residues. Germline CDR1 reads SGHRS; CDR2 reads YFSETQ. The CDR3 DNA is TGCGCCAGCAGCTTGGATTCCCCAGGGGGCGATGGCTACACCTTC. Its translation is CASSLDSPGGDGYTF.

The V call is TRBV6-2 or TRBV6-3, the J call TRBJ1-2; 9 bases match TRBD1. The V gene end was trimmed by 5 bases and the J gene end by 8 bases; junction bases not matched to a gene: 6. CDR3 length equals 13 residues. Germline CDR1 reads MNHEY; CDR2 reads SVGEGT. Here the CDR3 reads CASSPQGAGGYTF. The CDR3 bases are TGTGCCAGCAGTCCACAGGGGGCGGGCGGCTACACCTTC.

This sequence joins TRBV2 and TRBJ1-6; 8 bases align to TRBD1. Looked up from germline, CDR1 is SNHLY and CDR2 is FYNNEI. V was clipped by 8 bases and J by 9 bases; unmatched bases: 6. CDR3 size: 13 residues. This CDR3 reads CASFGQGGSPLHF. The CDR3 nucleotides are TGTGCCAGCTTTGGACAGGGCGGTTCACCCCTCCACTTT.

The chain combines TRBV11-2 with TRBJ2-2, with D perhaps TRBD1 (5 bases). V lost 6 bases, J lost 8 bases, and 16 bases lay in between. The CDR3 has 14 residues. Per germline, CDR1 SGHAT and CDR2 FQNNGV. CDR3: CASSSDRLGGELFF. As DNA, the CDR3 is TGTGCCAGCAGTTCCGACAGACTTGGTGGGGAGCTGTTTTTT.

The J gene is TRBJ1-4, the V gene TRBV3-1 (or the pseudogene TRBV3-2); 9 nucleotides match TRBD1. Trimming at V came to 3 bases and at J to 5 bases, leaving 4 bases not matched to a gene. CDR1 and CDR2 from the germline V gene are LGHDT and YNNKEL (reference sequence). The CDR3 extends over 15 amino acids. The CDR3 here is CASSHRGQGNEKLFF. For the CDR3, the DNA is TGTGCCAGCAGCCATCGTGGACAGGGGAATGAAAAACTGTTTTTT.

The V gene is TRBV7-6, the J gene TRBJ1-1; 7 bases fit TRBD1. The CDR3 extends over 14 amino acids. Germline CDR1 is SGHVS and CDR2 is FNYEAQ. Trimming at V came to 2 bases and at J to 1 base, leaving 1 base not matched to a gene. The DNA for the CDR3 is TGTGCCAGCAGCTTACACAGGGGGAACACTGAAGCTTTCTTT. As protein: CASSLHRGNTEAFF.

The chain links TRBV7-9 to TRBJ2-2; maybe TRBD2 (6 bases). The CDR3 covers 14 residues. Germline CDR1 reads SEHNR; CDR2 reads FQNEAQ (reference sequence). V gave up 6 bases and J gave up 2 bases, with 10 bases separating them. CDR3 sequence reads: CASSGGINTGELFF. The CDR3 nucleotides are TGTGCCAGCAGTGGGGGGATTAACACCGGGGAGCTGTTTTTT.

CDR3 region: CASTRGDEQYF. CDR3 coding DNA: TGTGCCAGCACCAGGGGTGACGAGCAGTACTTC. This chain uses TRBV6-5 with TRBJ2-7; D possibly corresponds to TRBD1 (6 bases). This CDR3 is built from 11 residues. Trimming removed 7 bases at V and 5 bases at J, with 9 bases between. The V gene's germline CDR1 is MNHEY and CDR2 SVGAGI.

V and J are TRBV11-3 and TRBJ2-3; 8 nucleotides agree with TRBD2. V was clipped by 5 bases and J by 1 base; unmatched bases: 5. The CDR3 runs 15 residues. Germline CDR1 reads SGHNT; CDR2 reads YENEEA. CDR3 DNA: TGTGCCAGCAGCCGGACTAGCCCCGGCACAGATACGCAGTATTTT. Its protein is CASSRTSPGTDTQYF.

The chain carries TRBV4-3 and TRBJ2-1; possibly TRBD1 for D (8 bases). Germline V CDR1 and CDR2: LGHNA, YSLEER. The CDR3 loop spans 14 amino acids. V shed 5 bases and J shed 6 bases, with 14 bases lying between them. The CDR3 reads CASSVHRGGNEQFF. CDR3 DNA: TGCGCCAGCAGCGTGCACAGGGGGGGCAATGAGCAGTTCTTC.

CDR3: CASSLVQGASYGYTF. DNA of the CDR3: TGTGCCAGCAGCTTGGTACAGGGGGCTAGCTATGGCTACACCTTC. This sequence joins TRBV5-4 and TRBJ1-2; 9 bases line up with TRBD1. There are 15 residues in the CDR3. Unmatched junction bases numbered 4, after V lost 0 bases and J lost 4 bases. The germline V gene encodes CDR1 SGHNT and CDR2 YYREEE (reference sequence).

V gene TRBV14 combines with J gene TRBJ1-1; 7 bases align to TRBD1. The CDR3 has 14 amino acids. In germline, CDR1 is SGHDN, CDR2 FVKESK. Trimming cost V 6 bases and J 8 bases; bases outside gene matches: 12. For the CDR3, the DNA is TGTGCCAGCAGTAGGACAGGTGTATTCTTGGAAGCTTTCTTT. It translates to CASSRTGVFLEAFF.

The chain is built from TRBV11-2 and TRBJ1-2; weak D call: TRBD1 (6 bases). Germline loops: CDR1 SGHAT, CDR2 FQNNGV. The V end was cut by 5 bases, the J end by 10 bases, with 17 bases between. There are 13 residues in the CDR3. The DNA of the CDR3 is TGTGCCAGCAGCCCCGACAGGATAAGAGACTACACCTTC. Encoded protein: CASSPDRIRDYTF.

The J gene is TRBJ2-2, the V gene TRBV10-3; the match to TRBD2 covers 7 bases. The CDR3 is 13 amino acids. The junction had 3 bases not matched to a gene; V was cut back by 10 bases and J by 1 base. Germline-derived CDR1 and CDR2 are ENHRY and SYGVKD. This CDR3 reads CATRGKNTGELFF. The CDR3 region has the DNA TGTGCCACGCGGGGGAAGAACACCGGGGAGCTGTTTTTT.

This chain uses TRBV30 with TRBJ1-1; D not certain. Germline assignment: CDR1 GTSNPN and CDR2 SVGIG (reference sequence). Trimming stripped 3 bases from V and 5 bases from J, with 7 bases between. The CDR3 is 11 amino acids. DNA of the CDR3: TGTGCCTGGAGACGGTTGACTGAAGCTTTCTTT. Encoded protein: CAWRRLTEAFF.

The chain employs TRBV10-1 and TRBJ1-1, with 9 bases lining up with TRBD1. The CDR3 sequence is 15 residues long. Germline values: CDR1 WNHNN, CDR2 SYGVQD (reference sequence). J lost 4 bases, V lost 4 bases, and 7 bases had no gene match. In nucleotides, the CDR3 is TGCGCCAGCAGTGTCGACAGGGGGGTCCGCACTGAAGCTTTCTTT. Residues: CASSVDRGVRTEAFF.

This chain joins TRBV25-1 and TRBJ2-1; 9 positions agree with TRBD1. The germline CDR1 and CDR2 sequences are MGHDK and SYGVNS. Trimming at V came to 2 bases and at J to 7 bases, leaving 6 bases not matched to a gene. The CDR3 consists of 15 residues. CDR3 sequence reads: CASSEPGQGINEQFF. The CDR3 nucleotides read TGTGCCAGCAGTGAACCGGGACAGGGTATAAATGAGCAGTTCTTC. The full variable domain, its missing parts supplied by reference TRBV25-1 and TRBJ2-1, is EADIYQTPRYLVIGTGKKITLECSQTMGHDKMYWYQQDPGMELHLIHYSYGVNSTEKGDLSSESTVSRIRTEHFPLTLESARPSHTSQYLCASSEPGQGINEQFFGPGTRLTVL.